This T cell receptor beta chain was sequenced for a study of shared clonotypes between healthy human individuals (TCRdb year 2020). For context, the study as a whole: Two women and three men aged 18 to 49 years were included in the cohort. Libraries were prepared and TCR repertoires were sequenced by different laboratories using diverse techniques, in order to increase sequencing depth and limit assay-specific biases. For each donor, CD4 naive and CD4 memory were each given three plates, CD8 naive was given two plates, and CD8 memory was given one plate. The study deeply sequenced blood TCR repertoires of five healthy adults to estimate repertoire size and the extent of clonotype sharing between individuals. Between about 0.8 and 9 billion PBMCs per donor were obtained by leukapheresis.

What the study reported, not specific to this receptor: Because the study included a small number of donors, the genetic and exposure-history diversity represented was limited. Sharing across a few donors was observed for approximately 5% of naive CD4, over 3% of naive CD8, 2% to 2.5% of memory CD4, and roughly 0.4% of memory CD8 clonotypes. Incomplete sequencing was indicated by rarefaction of sorted-subset datasets, despite the large sequencing depth. Estimated clonotype richness was generally larger for naive than for memory subsets. Pairwise subsampling indicated that sequencing depth was expected to affect the degree of clonotype sharing among donors. Sampling was limited to blood, and TCR repertoires in tissue likely differ from TCR repertoires in blood. Higher generation probabilities were observed for clonotypes shared by all four sorted-subset donors than for non-shared clonotypes.

Healthy HIV-negative adults with no recently reported acute infections or vaccinations were included as donors. Every donor was a Caucasian adult living in Nashville, Tennessee, USA. CD4+ T cells were enriched through magnetic negative selection, after which naive cells were positively selected on CD45RA and the remaining negative fraction served as the memory subset. Blood was obtained by leukapheresis, after which PBMCs were separated by Ficoll-Histopaque density gradient centrifugation and cryopreserved in liquid nitrogen vapor phase. Analytical flow cytometry was used to check the purity and quantity of each magnetically sorted T cell population. Genomic DNA was isolated from each sorted fraction and quantified by UV absorbance on a Nanodrop 2000c. Comments on this clone: Its binding antigen is unknown. No much larger clone is present one base from it, and per-base qualities are unavailable.

Including cysteine and phenylalanine, the CDR3 has 15 amino acids. Only CDR3 DNA is held: 45 bases, read in frame from base 1. Compared with germline, V lacks 6 bases and J lacks 4 bases; bases without a gene match: 10. In the germline V gene (reference sequence), CDR1 corresponds to MNHEY and CDR2 to SMNVEV. TCR CDR3 regions were amplified from genomic DNA by multiplex PCR using the deep immunoSEQ assay. Genomic DNA extracted from each cell subset was distributed evenly over all wells of several immunoSEQ 96-well plates, and each plate served as one replicate. For sorted subsets, each replicate PCR was loaded with 150 to 250 ng genomic DNA, equivalent to about 30,000 T cell genomes. The purified libraries were quantified using a Qubit 3.0 fluorometer, sized with a Bioanalyzer 2100, and then quantified again using the KAPA Library Quantification kit. Every immunoSEQ 96-well plate was sequenced on a dedicated single-read 150-cycle Illumina NextSeq 550 flow cell. The original pipeline was this. The immunoSEQ output contained only junctional sequences without quality scores, so filtering could not match that applied to full-length reads. To assign V/J genes and CDR3, sequences were annotated using PyIR, a Python wrapper for IgBLAST v1.9, with IMGT germline references. Reads with weak V/J assignments (E-value above 1e-6), missing CDR3, stop codons, out-of-frame junctions, or ambiguous translated residues were removed. V3J clonotypes were defined as sequences sharing the same inferred V gene, J gene, and CDR3 amino acid sequence. Percentage overlap between repertoires was calculated by dividing the number of shared unique clonotypes by the size of the smaller repertoire. Richness of each repertoire was evaluated using RTK rarefaction, the Chao1 estimator, and Recon v2.1 estimates of unobserved clonotypes. Generation probabilities were computed with OLGA for all TCRbeta clonotypes obtained by the gDNA method from a few donors. The source is immuneACCESS, and TCRdb retained only in-frame sequences with V and J called. Part of the clones is not carried over; for the studies checked, unresolved V genes explain less than half of this, and the remainder is unexplained. Clone size and the V and J calls come from that table; the DNA yielded D and trimming. The sample table lists fewer than 2.5 million clones, more than 85% of them with a count of one. The ten largest clones add up to roughly 0.36% of the sample.

The specimen was naive CD4+ T cells from PBMCs. Per the publication, the cell subset or site label means: CD45RA+ positively selected. The rearranged chain carries TRBV27 and TRBJ2-5; 8 central bases correspond to TRBD1. The TCR sequence derives from a young man in good health. Some clones in this sample may be carry-over from other donors' samples. The CDR3 has the sequence CASSSPSGGLETQYF. The bases are TGTGCCAGCAGCTCCCCGTCAGGGGGCTTAGAGACCCAGTACTTC.